This passage covers 21 T cell receptor beta chains from one sample sequenced in a study of cytomegalovirus exposure and HLA in healthy donors. The protocol was immunoSEQ multiplex PCR, while the TCRdb copy is restricted to in-frame clones and leaves out a portion. The sample holds 200,000 or so clones, about four fifths seen once. Sequenced sample: PBMCs. The receptors come from a man aged 18 to 30 in good health and CMV-seropositive.

The chain employs TRBV9 and TRBJ1-1; possibly TRBD1 for D (5 bases). Deletions cut 0 bases from V and 4 bases from J, with 28 bases between. CDR3 length: 20 amino acids. Looked up from germline, CDR1 is SGDLS and CDR2 is YYNGEE. The CDR3 loop reads CASSVAANRPAEKRGTEAFF. CDR3 in DNA: TGTGCCAGCAGCGTAGCGGCGAACCGTCCAGCAGAAAAAAGGGGCACTGAAGCTTTCTTT.

This chain joins TRBV5-5 and TRBJ2-7, with D perhaps matching TRBD2 (5 bases). CDR1 and CDR2 from the germline V gene are SGHKS and YYEKEE (reference sequence). This CDR3 spans 13 amino acids. V gave up 2 bases and J gave up 5 bases, with 11 bases separating them. CDR3: CASSFEGPDEQYF. Written as DNA, the CDR3 is TGTGCCAGCAGCTTTGAGGGCCCCGACGAGCAGTACTTC.

This chain joins TRBV27 and TRBJ2-1, with 8 bases fitting TRBD2. Trimming at V came to 2 bases and at J to 5 bases, leaving 8 bases not matched to a gene. CDR1 and CDR2 from the germline V gene are MNHEY and SMNVEV (reference sequence). The CDR3 runs 16 residues. The CDR3 bases are TGTGCCAGCAGTTTACGAGCGGGAGTTCGGAACAATGAGCAGTTCTTC. It codes for CASSLRAGVRNNEQFF.

This clone showed up just once. The V gene is TRBV7-9, the J gene TRBJ2-7; D is uncertain. This CDR3 is built from 13 residues. Germline CDR1 SEHNR, CDR2 FQNEAQ (reference sequence). V lost 5 bases and J lost 4, with 12 bases in between. CDR3 sequence reads: CASSPILEYEQYF. CDR3 in DNA: TGTGCCAGCAGCCCTATATTAGAGTACGAGCAGTACTTC.

As regards this clone: Other nucleotide sequences in the sample specify the same CDR3. This rearrangement joins TRBV27 to TRBJ2-7; TRBD1 might be the D (5 bases). The CDR3 spans 13 residues. Trimming pared 2 bases from V and 0 bases from J, leaving 5 bases between. From germline, CDR1 is MNHEY and CDR2 SMNVEV (reference sequence). This CDR3 is CASSLGASYEQYF. The CDR3 DNA reads as TGTGCCAGCAGTTTAGGGGCCTCCTACGAGCAGTACTTC.

The chain has TRBV7-2 and TRBJ1-2, with 8 positions matching TRBD1. The V gene's germline CDR1 is SGHTA and CDR2 FQGNSA. J lost 2 bases, V lost 7 bases, and 6 bases had no gene match. This CDR3 contains 14 residues. The CDR3, as DNA: TGTGCCAGCACAGAGGACAGGGTCAACTATGGCTACACCTTC. It codes for CASTEDRVNYGYTF. Looking up the rest from reference TRBV7-2 and TRBJ1-2 gives the full variable domain: GAGVSQSPSNKVTEKGKDVELRCDPISGHTALYWYRQSLGQGLEFLIYFQGNSAPDKSGLPSDRFSAERTGGSVSTLTIQRTQQEDSAVYLCASTEDRVNYGYTFGSGTRLTVV.

The CDR3 DNA follows: TGTGCCAGCAGCCCTCAGCATTTT. Amino acid sequence: CASSPQHF. V gene TRBV9 combines with J gene TRBJ1-5; D gene unclear. V gave up 4 bases and J gave up 13 bases, with 3 bases separating them. In germline, CDR1 is SGDLS, CDR2 YYNGEE. The CDR3 is 8 residues long.

The rearrangement links TRBV15 to TRBJ2-1, with TRBD2 matching over 9 bases. The length of the CDR3 is 14 residues. The ends lost 5 bases at V and 6 bases at J; junction bases unmatched: 5. Looked up from germline, CDR1 is LNHNV and CDR2 is YYDKDF (reference sequence). The CDR3 is CATSPAGGSNEQFF. The CDR3 DNA follows: TGTGCCACCAGCCCAGCGGGAGGCAGCAATGAGCAGTTCTTC.

The chain combines TRBV27 with TRBJ2-5, with 7 bases that match TRBD2. J gave up 5 bases and V 0 bases, and 6 bases lay outside the gene matches. The germline V gene has CDR1 MNHEY and CDR2 SMNVEV (reference sequence). CDR3 size: 15 residues. CDR3 in amino acids: CASSLSGGPAETQYF. CDR3 DNA: TGTGCCAGCAGTTTATCGGGAGGGCCCGCGGAGACCCAGTACTTC.

V gene TRBV10-3 combines with J gene TRBJ1-2; 9 nucleotides agree with TRBD1. The junction had 12 bases not matched to a gene; V was cut back by 7 bases and J by 6 bases. The CDR3 totals 15 residues. CDR1 is ENHRY and CDR2 is SYGVKD in the germline V gene. In DNA form, the CDR3 reads TGTGCCATCACGTTCGGACAGGGGATGGGCCATGGCTACACCTTC. Encoded protein: CAITFGQGMGHGYTF.

The chain couples TRBV4-2 to TRBJ2-7; 9 bases fit TRBD2. The CDR3 has 18 amino acids. CDR1 LGHNA and CDR2 YNFKEQ come from the germline V gene. The V and J ends lost 0 bases and 7 bases, in that order; junction bases with no gene match: 16. CDR3 sequence: CASSQDPYAGGYPGEQYF. CDR3 in DNA: TGTGCCAGCAGCCAAGATCCCTATGCGGGAGGGTACCCTGGGGAGCAGTACTTC.

The J gene is TRBJ2-7, the V gene TRBV5-1; D not certain. Trimming cost V 2 bases and J 4 bases, with 16 bases left between them. From germline, CDR1 is SGHRS and CDR2 YFSETQ. The CDR3 is 15 amino acids. The CDR3 protein is CASSFLTTSSYEQYF. In nucleotides, the CDR3 is TGCGCCAGCAGCTTCCTTACCACTTCTTCTTACGAGCAGTACTTC.

This chain links TRBV30 with TRBJ1-5, with 9 bases that match TRBD1. V gave up 6 bases and J gave up 0 bases; unmatched junction bases: 12. This CDR3 spans 17 amino acids. Germline CDR1 is GTSNPN and CDR2 is SVGIG (reference sequence). The CDR3 DNA reads TGTGCCTGTATTCCGGGACAGGGACAAAATAGCAATCAGCCCCAGCATTTT. It is translated as CACIPGQGQNSNQPQHF.

V is TRBV7-8 and J is TRBJ2-7; TRBD1 matches at 7 bases. Germline-derived CDR1 and CDR2 are SGHVS and FQNEAQ. There are 14 residues in the CDR3. V shed 0 bases and J 3 bases; nucleotides not matched to a gene: 2. The CDR3 region has the DNA TGTGCCAGCAGCTTAGCAGCAGGGGGCTACGAGCAGTACTTC. It yields the protein CASSLAAGGYEQYF.

The genes are TRBV30 and TRBJ1-2, with TRBD1 as a possible D gene (5 bases). The V gene's germline CDR1 is GTSNPN and CDR2 SVGIG (reference sequence). V was trimmed by 1 base and J by 4 bases, leaving 7 bases between them. This CDR3 region has 12 residues. As DNA, the CDR3 is TGTGCCTGGAGTGCCGACAGCTATGGCTACACCTTC. Encoded protein: CAWSADSYGYTF. Together with reference TRBV30 and TRBJ1-2, the CDR3 gives the full variable domain: SQTIHQWPATLVQPVGSPLSLECTVEGTSNPNLYWYRQAAGRGLQLLFYSVGIGQISSEVPQNLSASRPQDRQFILSSKKLLLSDSGFYLCAWSADSYGYTFGSGTRLTVV.

The chain is built from TRBV10-3 and TRBJ2-7; TRBD1 agrees at 8 bases. V lost 6 bases, J lost 7 bases, and 5 bases stayed unmatched. Germline CDR1 and CDR2: ENHRY and SYGVKD. This CDR3 is built from 12 residues. CDR3 residues: CAIRDRAWEQYF. CDR3 nucleotide sequence: TGTGCCATCAGGGACAGGGCTTGGGAGCAGTACTTC.

The chain recombines TRBV28 with TRBJ1-2, with 9 bases matching TRBD1. The CDR3 runs 15 residues. V lost 4 bases, J lost 6 bases, and 9 bases stayed unmatched. Germline-derived CDR1 and CDR2 are MDHEN and SYDVKM. The CDR3 spells CASSSPGQGGNGYTF. For the CDR3, the DNA is TGTGCCAGCAGTTCCCCGGGACAGGGTGGAAATGGCTACACCTTC.

This chain connects TRBV28 to TRBJ2-3; 8 bases are a match to TRBD2. The CDR3 covers 16 residues. Germline assignment: CDR1 MDHEN and CDR2 SYDVKM. V shed 6 bases and J 0 bases; nucleotides not matched to a gene: 8. The CDR3 nucleotides are TGTGCCAGCAGCCCCCAGACTAGCGCGAGCACAGATACGCAGTATTTT. Translation: CASSPQTSASTDTQYF.

This chain links TRBV9 with TRBJ2-2, with 10 nucleotides matching TRBD2. Trimming took 3 bases from V and 7 from J; bases not matched to a gene: 9. The germline CDR1 and CDR2 sequences are SGDLS and YYNGEE. The CDR3 runs 16 residues. The CDR3 spells CASSDASGSMDGELFF. DNA for the CDR3: TGTGCCAGCAGCGATGCTAGCGGGAGTATGGACGGGGAGCTGTTTTTT.

The chain is built from TRBV15 and TRBJ2-7; 10 nucleotides agree with TRBD1. Germline V lookup: CDR1 LNHNV, CDR2 YYDKDF (reference sequence). This CDR3 has 13 amino acids. V lost 5 bases, J lost 5 bases, and 3 bases stayed unmatched. CDR3 sequence (DNA): TGTGCCACCAGCCTGGGACAGGGGAACGAGCAGTACTTC. It specifies CATSLGQGNEQYF.

The rearrangement links TRBV5-4 to TRBJ1-3, with D perhaps matching TRBD1 (5 bases). V lost 4 bases to trimming and J lost 1 base, with 18 bases between them. Germline V lookup: CDR1 SGHNT, CDR2 YYREEE (reference sequence). The CDR3 covers 17 residues. The CDR3 reads CASSATGTALSGNTIYF. CDR3 bases: TGTGCCAGCAGCGCGACCGGGACTGCCCTTTCTGGAAACACCATATATTTT. Looking up the rest from reference TRBV5-4 and TRBJ1-3 gives the full variable domain: ETGVTQSPTHLIKTRGQQVTLRCSSQSGHNTVSWYQQALGQGPQFIFQYYREEENGRGNFPPRFSGLQFPNYSSELNVNALELDDSALYLCASSATGTALSGNTIYFGEGSWLTVV.